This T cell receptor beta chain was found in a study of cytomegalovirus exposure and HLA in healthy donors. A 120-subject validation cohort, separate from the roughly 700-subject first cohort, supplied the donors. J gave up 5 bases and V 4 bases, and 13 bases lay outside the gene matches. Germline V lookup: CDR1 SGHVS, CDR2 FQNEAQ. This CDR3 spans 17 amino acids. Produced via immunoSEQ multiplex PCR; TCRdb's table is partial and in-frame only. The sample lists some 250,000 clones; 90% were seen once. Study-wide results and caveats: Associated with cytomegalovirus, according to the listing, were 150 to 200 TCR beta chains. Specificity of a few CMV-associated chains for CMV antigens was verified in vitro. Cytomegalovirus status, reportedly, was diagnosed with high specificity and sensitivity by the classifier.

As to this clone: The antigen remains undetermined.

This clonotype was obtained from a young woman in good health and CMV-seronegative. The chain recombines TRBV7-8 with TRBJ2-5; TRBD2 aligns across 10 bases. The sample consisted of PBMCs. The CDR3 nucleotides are TGTGCCAGCAGCTCCCGCGGCTCTAGCGGGGGATGGGAGACCCAGTACTTC. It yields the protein CASSSRGSSGGWETQYF.